This T cell receptor (beta chain) is drawn from a study of control samples from healthy donors and cancer patients. The repertoire was sequenced with immunoSEQ multiplex PCR; TCRdb's copy has only in-frame clones and lacks some. The table includes about 200,000 clones, roughly nine tenths detected once. The length of the CDR3 is 18 residues. Trimming took 0 bases from V and 0 from J, leaving 15 bases between them. Germline lookup yields CDR1 MGHRA and CDR2 YSYEKL. The sample consisted of blood. The V gene is TRBV4-1, the J gene TRBJ1-3; TRBD1 is a possible D gene (5 bases). This TCR was recovered from a man aged 25 to 45 in good health. CDR3 sequence reads: CASSQDLQDTSSGNTIYF. The DNA of the CDR3 is TGCGCCAGCAGCCAAGATCTCCAGGACACGTCCTCTGGAAACACCATATATTTT.